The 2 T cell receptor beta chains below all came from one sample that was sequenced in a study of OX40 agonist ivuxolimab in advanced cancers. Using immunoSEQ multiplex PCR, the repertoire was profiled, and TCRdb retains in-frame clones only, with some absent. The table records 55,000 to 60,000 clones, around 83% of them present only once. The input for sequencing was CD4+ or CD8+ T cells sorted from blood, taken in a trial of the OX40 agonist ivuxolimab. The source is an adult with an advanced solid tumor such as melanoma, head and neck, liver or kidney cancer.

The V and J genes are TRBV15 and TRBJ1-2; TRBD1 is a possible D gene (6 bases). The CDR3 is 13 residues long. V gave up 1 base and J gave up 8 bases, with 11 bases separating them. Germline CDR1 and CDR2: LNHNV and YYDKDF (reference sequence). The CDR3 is CATSRAGAGGYTF. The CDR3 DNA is TGTGCCACCAGCAGAGCAGGGGCGGGAGGCTACACCTTC.

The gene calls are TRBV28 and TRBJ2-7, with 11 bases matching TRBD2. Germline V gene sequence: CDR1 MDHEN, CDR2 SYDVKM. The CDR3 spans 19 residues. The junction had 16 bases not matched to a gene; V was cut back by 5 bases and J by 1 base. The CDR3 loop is CASSKRPGLAALLSYEQYF. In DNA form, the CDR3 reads TGTGCCAGCAGTAAAAGACCGGGACTAGCGGCTCTTCTATCCTACGAGCAGTACTTC.